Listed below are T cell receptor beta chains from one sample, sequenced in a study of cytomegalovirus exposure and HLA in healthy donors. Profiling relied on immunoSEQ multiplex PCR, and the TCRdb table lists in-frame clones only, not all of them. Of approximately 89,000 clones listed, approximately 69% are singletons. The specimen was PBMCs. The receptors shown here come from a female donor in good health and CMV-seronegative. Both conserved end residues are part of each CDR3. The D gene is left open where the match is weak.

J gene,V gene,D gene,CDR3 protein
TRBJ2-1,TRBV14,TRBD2,CASSPVAGGPNEQFF
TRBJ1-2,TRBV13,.,CASATRGTYGYTF
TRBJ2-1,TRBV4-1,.,CASSQDGQPRNEQFF
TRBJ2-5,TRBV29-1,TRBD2,CSAGSGGAGETQYF
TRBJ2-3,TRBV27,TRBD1,CASSLTGGADTQYF
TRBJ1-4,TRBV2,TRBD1,CASSGQQGAIEKLFF
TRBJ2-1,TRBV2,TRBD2,CASSAGTRVNEQFF
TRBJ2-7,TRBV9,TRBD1,CASSARQGSDEQYF
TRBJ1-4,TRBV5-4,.,CASSYLGSGRGKEKLFF
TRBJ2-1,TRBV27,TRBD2,CASSFRAGGVSSYNEQFF
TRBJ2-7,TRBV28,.,CASSFPVRGTVTYEQYF
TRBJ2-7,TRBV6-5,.,CASSYSWLARNYEQYF
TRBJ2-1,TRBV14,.,CASSQEPIGEQFF
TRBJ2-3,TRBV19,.,CASSIASVGSTDTQYF
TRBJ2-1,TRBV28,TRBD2,CASSLGLAGDEQFF
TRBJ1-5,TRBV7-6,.,CASSLSEEGQPQHF
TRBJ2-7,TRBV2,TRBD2,CASSGSRGNSYEQYF
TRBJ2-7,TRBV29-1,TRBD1,CSVGTGVHEQYF
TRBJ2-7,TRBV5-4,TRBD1,CASSLGDRTPYEQYF
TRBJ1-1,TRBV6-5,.,CASTPDSWNTEAFF
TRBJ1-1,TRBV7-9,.,CASSLIESEGHTEAFF
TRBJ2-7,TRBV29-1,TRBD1,CSVRVQGVYEQYF
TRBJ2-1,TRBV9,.,CASSTSGYNEQFF
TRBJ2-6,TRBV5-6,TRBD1,CASSSEDRAGANVLTF
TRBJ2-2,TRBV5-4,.,CASSQRLGDTGELFF
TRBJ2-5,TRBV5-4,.,CASTYGASEETQYF